This T cell receptor beta chain was captured in a study of blood T cell repertoires in COVID-19. For the study at large: Sample material is recorded as cDNA or gDNA derived from T cells, B-cell-depleted T cells, or PBMCs.

Categorization into cohorts depended on clinical history that participants reported. For recovered donors of Cohort 3, there were two negative PCRs, clearance, or symptom resolution. Some clones are missing from TCRdb's copy, which holds only in-frame ones; the method was immunoSEQ multiplex PCR. Counted here are about 300,000 clones, approximately 92% occurring once; the ten biggest clones make up approximately 1.2%. Source material: PBMCs or T cells enriched from blood (not recorded which). This clonotype was sampled from a woman under 40 who had recovered from COVID-19.

The CDR3 coding sequence is TGTGCCAGCAGTGTTACCGGGACAGCGTACGAGCAGTACTTC. Residues: CASSVTGTAYEQYF. The chain recombines TRBV28 with TRBJ2-7; 7 nucleotides align to TRBD1. This CDR3 spans 14 amino acids. V lost 5 bases and J lost 4; bases outside the gene matches: 8. The V gene's germline CDR1 is MDHEN and CDR2 SYDVKM.